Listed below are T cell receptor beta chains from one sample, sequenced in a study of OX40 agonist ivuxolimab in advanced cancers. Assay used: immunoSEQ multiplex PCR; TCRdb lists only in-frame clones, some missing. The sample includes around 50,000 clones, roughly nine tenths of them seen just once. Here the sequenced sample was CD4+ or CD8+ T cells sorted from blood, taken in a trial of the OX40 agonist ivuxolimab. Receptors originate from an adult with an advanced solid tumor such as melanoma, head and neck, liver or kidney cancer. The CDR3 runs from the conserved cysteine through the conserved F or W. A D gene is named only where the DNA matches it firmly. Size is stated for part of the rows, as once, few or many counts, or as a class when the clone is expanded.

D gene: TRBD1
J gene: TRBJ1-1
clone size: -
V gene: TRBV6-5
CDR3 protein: CASSTGGTEAFF
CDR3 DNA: TGTGCCAGCAGCACAGGGGGGACTGAAGCTTTCTTT

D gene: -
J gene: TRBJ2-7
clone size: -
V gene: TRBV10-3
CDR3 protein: CAIRKEAGWYF
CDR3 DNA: TGTGCCATCCGAAAGGAGGCAGGGTGGTACTTC

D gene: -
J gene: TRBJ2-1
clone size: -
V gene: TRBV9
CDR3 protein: CASSVEGSNEQFF
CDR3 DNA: TGTGCCAGCAGCGTAGAGGGCAGCAATGAGCAGTTCTTC

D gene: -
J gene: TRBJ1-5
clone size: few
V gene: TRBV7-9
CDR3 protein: CASSLEGHGQPQHF
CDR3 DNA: TGTGCCAGCAGCTTAGAGGGGCACGGTCAGCCCCAGCATTTT

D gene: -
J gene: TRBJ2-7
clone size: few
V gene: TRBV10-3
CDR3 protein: CAISESDEQYF
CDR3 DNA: TGTGCCATCAGTGAGTCGGACGAGCAGTACTTC

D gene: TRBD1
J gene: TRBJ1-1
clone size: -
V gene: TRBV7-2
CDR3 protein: CASSRGQGLNEAFF
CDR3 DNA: TGTGCCAGCAGCAGGGGACAGGGGCTGAATGAAGCTTTCTTT

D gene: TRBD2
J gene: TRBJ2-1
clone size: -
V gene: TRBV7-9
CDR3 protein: CASSGVREANNEQFF
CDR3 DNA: TGTGCCAGCAGCGGGGTACGGGAGGCGAACAATGAGCAGTTCTTC

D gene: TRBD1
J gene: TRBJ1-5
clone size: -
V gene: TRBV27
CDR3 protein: CASSLVGQGKHQPQHF
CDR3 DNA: TGTGCCAGCAGTTTAGTGGGACAGGGGAAACATCAGCCCCAGCATTTT

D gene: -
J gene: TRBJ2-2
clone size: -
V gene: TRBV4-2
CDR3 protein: CASSPLGDITTGELFF
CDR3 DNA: TGTGCCAGCAGCCCACTAGGGGACATCACCACCGGGGAGCTGTTTTTT

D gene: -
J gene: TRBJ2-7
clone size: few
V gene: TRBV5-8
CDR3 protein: CASSPRTEGGRYEQYF
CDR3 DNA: TGTGCCAGCAGCCCGCGGACAGAGGGTGGTAGGTACGAGCAGTACTTC

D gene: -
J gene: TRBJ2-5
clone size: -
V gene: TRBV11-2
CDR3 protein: CASSLVLKTQYF
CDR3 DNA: TGTGCCAGCAGCTTAGTGTTGAAGACCCAGTACTTC

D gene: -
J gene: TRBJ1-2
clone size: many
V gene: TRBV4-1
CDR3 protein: CASSPPGGEDYGYTF
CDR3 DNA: TGCGCCAGCAGCCCCCCGGGGGGCGAGGACTATGGCTACACCTTC

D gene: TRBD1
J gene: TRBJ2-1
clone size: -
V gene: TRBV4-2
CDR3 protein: CASSQPGQGQNEQFF
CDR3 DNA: TGTGCCAGCAGCCAACCGGGACAGGGGCAGAATGAGCAGTTCTTC

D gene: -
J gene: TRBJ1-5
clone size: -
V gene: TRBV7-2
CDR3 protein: CASSLGGGAGQPQHF
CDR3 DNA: TGTGCCAGCAGCTTAGGGGGCGGGGCCGGTCAGCCCCAGCATTTT

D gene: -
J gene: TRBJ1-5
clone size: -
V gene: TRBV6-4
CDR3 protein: CASRRGTGRDSNQPQHF
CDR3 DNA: TGTGCCAGCCGCCGGGGCACCGGTCGGGATAGCAATCAGCCCCAGCATTTT

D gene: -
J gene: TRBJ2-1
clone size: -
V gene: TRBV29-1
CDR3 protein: CSVADNEQFF
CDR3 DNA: TGCAGCGTTGCGGACAATGAGCAGTTCTTC

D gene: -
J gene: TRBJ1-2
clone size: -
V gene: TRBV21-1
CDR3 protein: CASSQETTIGAYGYTF
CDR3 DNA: TGTGCCAGCAGCCAAGAGACGACCATTGGGGCCTATGGCTACACCTTC

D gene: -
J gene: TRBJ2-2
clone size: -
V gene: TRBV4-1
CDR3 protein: CASSQEGFNTGELFF
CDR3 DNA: TGCGCCAGCAGCCAAGAGGGCTTCAACACCGGGGAGCTGTTTTTT

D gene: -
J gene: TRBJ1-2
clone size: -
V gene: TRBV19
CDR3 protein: CASSIGAAHYGYTF
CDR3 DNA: TGTGCCAGTAGTATAGGGGCAGCGCACTATGGCTACACCTTC

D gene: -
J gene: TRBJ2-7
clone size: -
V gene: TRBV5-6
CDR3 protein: CASSGPRITYEQYF
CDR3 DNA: TGTGCCAGCAGCGGTCCGCGGATAACCTACGAGCAGTACTTC

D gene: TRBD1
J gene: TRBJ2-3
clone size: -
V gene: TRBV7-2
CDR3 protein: CASSLGPQGSTDTQYF
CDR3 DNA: TGTGCCAGCAGCTTAGGACCACAGGGGAGCACAGATACGCAGTATTTT

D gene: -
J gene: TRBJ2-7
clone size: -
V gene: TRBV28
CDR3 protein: CASRDSGTARREQYF
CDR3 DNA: TGTGCCAGCAGAGACTCCGGGACCGCTCGGCGGGAGCAGTACTTC

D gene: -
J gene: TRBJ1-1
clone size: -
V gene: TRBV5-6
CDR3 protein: CASSWTGGGNTEAFF
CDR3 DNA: TGTGCCAGCAGCTGGACCGGGGGTGGGAACACTGAAGCTTTCTTT

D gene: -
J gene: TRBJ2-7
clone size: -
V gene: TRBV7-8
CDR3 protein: CASSSSPDRYYEQYF
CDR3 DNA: TGTGCCAGCAGCTCCTCTCCGGACAGATACTACGAGCAGTACTTC

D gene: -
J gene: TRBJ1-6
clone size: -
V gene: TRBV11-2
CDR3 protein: CASSQMPGGSNSPLHF
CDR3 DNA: TGTGCCAGCAGTCAAATGCCGGGGGGGTCAAATTCACCCCTCCACTTT

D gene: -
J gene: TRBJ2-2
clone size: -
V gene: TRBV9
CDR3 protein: CASSVEVTGELFF
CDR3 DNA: TGTGCCAGCAGCGTAGAGGTGACCGGGGAGCTGTTTTTT

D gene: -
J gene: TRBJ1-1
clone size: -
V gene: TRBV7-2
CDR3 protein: CASSFLTVNTEAFF
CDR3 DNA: TGTGCCAGCAGCTTTTTAACTGTGAACACTGAAGCTTTCTTT